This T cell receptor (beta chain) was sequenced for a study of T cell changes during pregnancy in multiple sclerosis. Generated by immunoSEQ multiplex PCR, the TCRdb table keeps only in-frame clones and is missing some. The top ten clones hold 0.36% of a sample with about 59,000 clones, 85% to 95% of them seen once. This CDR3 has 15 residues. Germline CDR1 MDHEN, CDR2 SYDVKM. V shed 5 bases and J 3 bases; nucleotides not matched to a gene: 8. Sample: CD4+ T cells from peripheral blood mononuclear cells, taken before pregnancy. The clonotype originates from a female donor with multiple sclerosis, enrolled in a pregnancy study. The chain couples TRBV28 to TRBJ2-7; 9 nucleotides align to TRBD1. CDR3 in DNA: TGTGCCAGCAGTCCGTCCGGGACAGGGCTCTACGAGCAGTACTTC. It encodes CASSPSGTGLYEQYF.